The 10 T cell receptor beta chains listed next were all sequenced from one sample in a study of blood T cell repertoires in COVID-19. Sequencing used immunoSEQ multiplex PCR; TCRdb keeps in-frame clones, though not all of them. The repertoire consists of 13,000 or so clones, with approximately 91% occurring once and the leading ten covering about 14%. The sample comprised peripheral blood. The receptors come from a human donor in a cohort sampled during active COVID-19.

The chain employs TRBV6-5 and TRBJ2-1; TRBD2 might be the D (5 bases). Trimming took off 6 bases at V and 9 bases at J, with 18 bases between the two ends. The CDR3 length is 14 residues. Per the germline V gene, CDR1 is MNHEY and CDR2 is SVGAGI. The CDR3, as DNA: TGTGCCAGCAGCAGAGCGGCGAACCACGGTGAGCAGTTCTTC. Protein sequence: CASSRAANHGEQFF.

J is TRBJ1-1 and V is TRBV4-1; tentatively, D is TRBD1 (5 bases). Trimming pared 4 bases from V and 4 bases from J, leaving 16 bases between. This CDR3 spans 15 amino acids. The germline gives CDR1 MGHRA, CDR2 YSYEKL. The CDR3, as DNA: TGCGCCAGCAGCCCCCGAGGGAGGGACGTCACTGAAGCTTTCTTT. This gives the protein CASSPRGRDVTEAFF.

This CDR3 is CASTDTDTQYF. In nucleotides, the CDR3 is TGTGCCAGTACAGACACAGATACGCAGTATTTT. The chain uses TRBV19 and TRBJ2-3; D is undetermined. CDR3 length: 11 amino acids. With 7 bases removed from V and 2 bases from J, the gap between germline ends came to 4 bases. The germline CDR1 and CDR2 sequences are LNHDA and SQIVND (reference sequence).

This clone was observed a few times. The chain combines TRBV10-2 with TRBJ1-1; D is undetermined. The CDR3 is made up of 13 amino acids. Per the germline V gene, CDR1 is WSHSY and CDR2 is SAAADI. V was shortened by 1 base and J by 3 bases, with 6 bases between the two germline ends. The CDR3 DNA sequence: TGCGCCAGCAGTGAGTGGCGGGACACTGAAGCTTTCTTT. Amino acid sequence: CASSEWRDTEAFF.

The genes are TRBV11-2 and TRBJ2-7; 10 bases align to TRBD2. The CDR3 spans 18 residues. CDR1 is SGHAT, CDR2 FQNNGV, per germline. V lost 5 bases to trimming and J lost 3 bases; unmatched junction nucleotides: 16. CDR3: CASSLRPLTSGRNYEQYF. In nucleotides, the CDR3 is TGTGCCAGCAGCCTCCGTCCCCTGACTAGCGGGCGAAACTACGAGCAGTACTTC.

The chain joins TRBV19 to TRBJ2-4, with no clear D. The ends were cut back, 3 bases at V and 7 bases at J, with 7 bases in the middle. Germline V gene sequence: CDR1 LNHDA, CDR2 SQIVND (reference sequence). The CDR3 has 12 residues. The CDR3 region has the DNA TGTGCCAGTAGTATTCCGGAGAACATTCAGTACTTC. Translating gives CASSIPENIQYF.

The genes are TRBV20-1 and TRBJ1-2; possibly TRBD1 for D (5 bases). The CDR3 sequence is 13 residues long. From germline, CDR1 is DFQATT and CDR2 SNEGSKA (reference sequence). Deletions cut 3 bases from V and 5 bases from J, with 13 bases between. Here the CDR3 DNA reads TGCAGTGCTAGTTTACAGGACCCTTATGGCTACACCTTC. As protein: CSASLQDPYGYTF.

The chain carries TRBV6-5 and TRBJ2-5, with D tentatively TRBD1 (6 bases). V lost 4 bases, J lost 2 bases, and 11 bases lay in between. There are 14 residues in the CDR3. From germline, CDR1 is MNHEY and CDR2 SVGAGI. CDR3 DNA: TGTGCCAGCAGTTTCAGACAGGATCAAGAGACCCAGTACTTC. This sequence encodes CASSFRQDQETQYF.

The V and J genes are TRBV11-2 and TRBJ2-1; D is uncertain. Trimming shortened V by 1 base and J by 4 bases, and 5 bases separated the two germline ends. This CDR3 contains 13 residues. The germline CDR1 and CDR2 sequences are SGHAT and FQNNGV. The chain's CDR3 is CASSLGSYNEQFF. CDR3 bases: TGTGCCAGCAGCTTAGGTTCATACAATGAGCAGTTCTTC.

The V gene is TRBV6-5, the J gene TRBJ1-1; weak D call: TRBD1 (5 bases). The ends were cut back, 2 bases at V and 0 bases at J, with 10 bases in the middle. CDR3 length: 15 amino acids. CDR1 is MNHEY and CDR2 is SVGAGI in the germline V gene. CDR3 bases: TGTGCCAGCAGTTACGCCCGACAGTTGAACACTGAAGCTTTCTTT. Residues: CASSYARQLNTEAFF.